What follows are 2 T cell receptor beta chains derived from one specimen sequenced in a study of blood T cell repertoires in COVID-19. The assay was immunoSEQ multiplex PCR, and TCRdb's table has in-frame clones only and misses some. The data hold around 100,000 clones, with roughly 89% observed a single time. Specimen: peripheral blood. The source of these receptors is a woman aged 80 or over in a cohort sampled during active COVID-19.

The CDR3 DNA is TGCGCCAGCAGCTTAGGGGCTAGCGGGGACTTTTACAATGAGCAGTTCTTC. As protein: CASSLGASGDFYNEQFF. This sequence joins TRBV5-1 and TRBJ2-1; TRBD2 matches 9 bases. The trim removed 2 bases at V and 4 bases at J, leaving 10 bases unmatched. This CDR3 is built from 17 residues. Germline CDR1 reads SGHRS; CDR2 reads YFSETQ.

In DNA, the CDR3 is TGTGCCAGTAGTCCCGTCGACAGGGTGGTCCACGAGCAGTACTTC. This sequence encodes CASSPVDRVVHEQYF. The chain combines TRBV19 with TRBJ2-7; 7 positions agree with TRBD1. The CDR3 sequence is 15 residues long. With V trimmed by 5 bases and J by 5 bases, 12 bases remained unmatched. Germline V gives CDR1 LNHDA, CDR2 SQIVND (reference sequence).